The text below deals with one T cell receptor beta chain. The data stem from a study of lymphopenia after photon versus proton radiotherapy. Clones were read by immunoSEQ multiplex PCR, and TCRdb kept only the in-frame ones, dropping some. Seen here are around 70,000 clones, approximately 91% observed once, and the top ten hold 2.9%. This clonotype was obtained from a woman in her seventies with pancreatic cancer. The sequences come from peripheral blood, collected from a patient treated with photon-based radiotherapy.

The CDR3 is CASSLLLGAQPQHF. The DNA for the CDR3 is TGTGCCAGCAGTTTACTCCTGGGGGCTCAGCCCCAGCATTTT. The V and J genes are TRBV28 and TRBJ1-5; D may be TRBD1 (6 bases). Germline lookup yields CDR1 MDHEN and CDR2 SYDVKM. The CDR3 runs to 14 residues. V dropped 2 bases and J dropped 6 bases, with 11 bases sitting between them.